This T cell receptor (beta chain) derives from a study of T-cell reconstitution after alpha-beta-depleted transplantation in children. Study-level results: At around two months after transplant, the alpha-beta T cells were reportedly derived from several hundred expanded clones that came from non-depleted graft cells. From surviving recipient T cells and thymic progenitors came the high day-60 TCRbeta diversity observed in some patients. At the one-year point after transplant, T-cell counts and TCRbeta diversity were found to come mostly from T cells that had been newly produced.

V was pared by 10 bases and J by 4 bases, with 16 bases between. Germline V gene data show CDR1 as MNHEY and CDR2 as SVGEGT. The CDR3 totals 13 residues. Preparation of the TCRbeta library involved a method that used unique molecular identifiers. MiXCR, run by TCRdb on the PCR reads, gives a single entry per CDR3 protein. The sample carries 100,000 to 130,000 distinct CDR3 sequences, 5% to 8% recorded once. This clonotype came up many times. The antigen is unknown. This receptor was obtained from a male patient between 2 and 15 years old who had a stem cell transplant for acute lymphoblastic leukemia, so the T cells may come from the graft donor. The input for sequencing was PBMCs, mostly from graft donor cells, taken 360 days after TCRalphabeta/CD19-depleted stem cell transplant. This chain uses TRBV6-2 or TRBV6-3 with TRBJ1-1; D gene uncertain. CDR3 DNA: TGTGCCACAAACGGGCAGGCGGCCACTGAAGCTTTCTTT. Its protein is CATNGQAATEAFF.